This TCR beta chain was recovered during a study of cytomegalovirus exposure and HLA in healthy donors. CDR1 and CDR2 (germline): ENHRY, SYGVKD. The V and J ends lost 4 bases and 6 bases, in that order; junction bases with no gene match: 7. The CDR3 is 14 residues long. Sequencing was performed with immunoSEQ multiplex PCR; in TCRdb, only in-frame clones are kept and a portion is missing. Found here are 150,000 to 200,000 clones, around 88% of them singletons; the top ten hold around 2.3%. This clone was counted only a few times. Its antigen is currently unknown. Study conclusions and caveats: Both high specificity and high sensitivity reportedly marked the classifier's diagnosis of cytomegalovirus status.

This TCR came from a woman younger than 30 in good health and CMV-seronegative. Material for sequencing was PBMCs. The chain uses TRBV10-3 and TRBJ1-2; the match to TRBD1 covers 8 bases. In DNA, the CDR3 is TGTGCCATCAGTGGAACAGGGGGTGACGATGGCTACACCTTC. Its protein product is CAISGTGGDDGYTF.